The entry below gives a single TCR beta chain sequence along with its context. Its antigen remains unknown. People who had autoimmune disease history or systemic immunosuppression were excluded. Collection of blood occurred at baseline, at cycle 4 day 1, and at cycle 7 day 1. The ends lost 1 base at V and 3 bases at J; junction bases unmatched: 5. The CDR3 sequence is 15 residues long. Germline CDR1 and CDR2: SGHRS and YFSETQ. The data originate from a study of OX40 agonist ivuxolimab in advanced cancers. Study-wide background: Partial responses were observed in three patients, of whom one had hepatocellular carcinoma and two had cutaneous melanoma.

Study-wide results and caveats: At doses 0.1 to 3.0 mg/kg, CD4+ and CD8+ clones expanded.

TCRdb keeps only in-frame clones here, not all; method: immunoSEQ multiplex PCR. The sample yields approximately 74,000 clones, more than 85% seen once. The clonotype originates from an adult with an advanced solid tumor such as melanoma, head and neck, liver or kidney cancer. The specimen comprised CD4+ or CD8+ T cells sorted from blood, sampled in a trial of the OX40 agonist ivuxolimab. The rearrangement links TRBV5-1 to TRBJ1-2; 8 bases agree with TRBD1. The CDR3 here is CASSLMTGVDYGYTF. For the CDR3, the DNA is TGCGCCAGCAGCTTGATGACAGGGGTTGACTATGGCTACACCTTC. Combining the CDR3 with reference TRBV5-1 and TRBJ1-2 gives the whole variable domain KAGVTQTPRYLIKTRGQQVTLSCSPISGHRSVSWYQQTPGQGLQFLFEYFSETQRNKGNFPGRFSGRQFSNSRSEMNVSTLELGDSALYLCASSLMTGVDYGYTFGSGTRLTVV.